Following are 26 T cell receptor beta chains from one sample sequenced in a study of CD8+CD57+ T cells in acquired aplastic anemia. Genomic DNA provided the template from which TCR beta VDJ and CDR3 profiles were obtained. TCRdb re-called the reads through MiXCR, storing one row per CDR3 protein. Of 100,000 to 150,000 distinct CDR3 sequences listed, around 46% were seen once; the top ten hold 2% to 3%. Sequences were obtained from sorted CD4+, CD8+, or CD8+CD57+ T cells (not recorded which) from PBMCs. The receptors were gathered from a human donor in good health, serving as a control.

The chain joins TRBV10-1 to TRBJ2-7; 7 positions agree with TRBD2. This CDR3 spans 15 amino acids. Germline CDR1 and CDR2: WNHNN and SYGVQD (reference sequence). J gave up 2 bases and V 3 bases, and 7 bases lay outside the gene matches. This CDR3 reads CASSDSTGGTYEQYF. The CDR3 DNA is TGCGCCAGCAGTGATTCTACGGGGGGAACCTACGAGCAGTACTTC.

The table lists this clonotype with a few counts. The genes are TRBV10-3 and TRBJ1-5, with D maybe TRBD1 (5 bases). The germline V gene encodes CDR1 ENHRY and CDR2 SYGVKD. This CDR3 has 14 amino acids. Trimming cost V 2 bases and J 7 bases, with 12 bases left between them. CDR3 in amino acids: CAISEQGLGQPQHF. For the CDR3, the DNA is TGTGCCATCAGTGAGCAGGGTCTGGGCCAGCCCCAGCATTTT.

This clonotype showed up just a few times. A much larger clone differs by one base, so this may be a read error. The final CDR3 position lacks the conserved phenylalanine or tryptophan, pointing to a likely read error. The V gene is TRBV7-8, the J gene TRBJ1-1; 9 bases line up with TRBD1. The ends lost 5 bases at V and 7 bases at J; junction bases unmatched: 2. The CDR3 consists of 12 residues. Per the germline V gene, CDR1 is SGHVS and CDR2 is FQNEAQ. The CDR3 reads CASSRDRDEAFL. CDR3 DNA sequence: TGTGCCAGCAGCCGGGACAGGGATGAAGCTTTCCTT.

The chain combines TRBV19 with TRBJ1-1, with D possibly being TRBD1 (6 bases). This CDR3 contains 12 residues. Germline V gene sequence: CDR1 LNHDA, CDR2 SQIVND (reference sequence). Trimming removed 9 bases at V and 5 bases at J, with 13 bases between. CDR3 sequence reads: CASKGGGTEAFF. The DNA of the CDR3 is TGTGCCAGCAAAGGGGGGGGGACTGAAGCTTTCTTT.

The chain has TRBV7-9 and TRBJ2-6, with D unresolved. The germline gives CDR1 SEHNR, CDR2 FQNEAQ (reference sequence). The CDR3 has 8 residues. Trimming left V 5 bases short and J 14 bases short, with 1 base between. The CDR3 reads CASSLLTF. The DNA for the CDR3 is TGTGCCAGCAGCCTCCTGACTTTC. The whole variable domain, filled in from reference TRBV7-9 and TRBJ2-6, reads DTGVSQNPRHKITKRGQNVTFRCDPISEHNRLYWYRQTLGQGPEFLTYFQNEAQLEKSRLLSDRFSAERPKGSFSTLEIQRTEQGDSAMYLCASSLLTFGAGSRLTVL.

The chain recombines TRBV25-1 with TRBJ2-4; D call uncertain. V was shortened by 1 base and J by 0 bases, with 10 bases between the two germline ends. In germline, CDR1 is MGHDK, CDR2 SYGVNS. This CDR3 is 16 amino acids long. The CDR3 DNA sequence: TGTGCCAGCAGTGAATTAGGCAGTTTAGCCAAAAACATTCAGTACTTC. Amino acid sequence: CASSELGSLAKNIQYF.

The chain uses TRBV29-1 and TRBJ2-3; 8 positions match TRBD1. This CDR3 has 13 amino acids. Germline V CDR1 and CDR2: SQVTM, ANQGSEA. J was trimmed by 3 bases and V by 4 bases; bases with no gene match: 3. The CDR3 region has the DNA TGCAGCGTTGGGACAGGGCGGACAGATACGCAGTATTTT. Its translation is CSVGTGRTDTQYF.

The chain combines TRBV19 with TRBJ1-5; a weak D match, TRBD1 (5 bases). The CDR3 has 17 amino acids. Trimming pared 8 bases from V and 0 bases from J, leaving 20 bases between. Germline V gene lookup returns CDR1 LNHDA and CDR2 SQIVND (reference sequence). CDR3 residues: CASGGGLKGGSNQPQHF. CDR3 nucleotides: TGTGCCAGTGGGGGAGGGTTGAAAGGTGGTAGCAATCAGCCCCAGCATTTT.

The genes are TRBV20-1 and TRBJ1-2; unclear D gene. CDR3 length: 11 amino acids. Germline-derived CDR1 and CDR2 are DFQATT and SNEGSKA (reference sequence). Deletions cut 3 bases from V and 8 bases from J, with 10 bases between. CDR3 residues: CSASQGVGYTF. CDR3 in DNA: TGCAGTGCTAGTCAAGGAGTAGGCTACACCTTC.

In DNA, the CDR3 is TGCGCCAGCAGCTTGGACGGGGGGCGCACAGATACGCAGTATTTT. Protein product: CASSLDGGRTDTQYF. The chain is built from TRBV5-1 and TRBJ2-3, with D perhaps TRBD2 (7 bases). The germline V gene has CDR1 SGHRS and CDR2 YFSETQ. This CDR3 has 15 amino acids. With 0 bases removed from V and 1 base from J, the gap between germline ends came to 9 bases. The full variable domain, in which reference TRBV5-1 and TRBJ2-3 provide the parts outside the CDR3, is KAGVTQTPRYLIKTRGQQVTLSCSPISGHRSVSWYQQTPGQGLQFLFEYFSETQRNKGNFPGRFSGRQFSNSRSEMNVSTLELGDSALYLCASSLDGGRTDTQYFGPGTRLTVL.

The chain couples TRBV7-2 to TRBJ1-5; possibly TRBD1 for D (5 bases). This CDR3 has 14 residues. Looked up from germline, CDR1 is SGHTA and CDR2 is FQGNSA. The germline V and J ends were trimmed by 5 bases and 6 bases, with 14 bases remaining between them. The CDR3 DNA reads TGTGCCAGCAGCACCAGCGGGGCTGTTCAGCCCCAGCATTTT. Protein: CASSTSGAVQPQHF. The whole variable domain, remainder taken from reference TRBV7-2 and TRBJ1-5, is GAGVSQSPSNKVTEKGKDVELRCDPISGHTALYWYRQSLGQGLEFLIYFQGNSAPDKSGLPSDRFSAERTGGSVSTLTIQRTQQEDSAVYLCASSTSGAVQPQHFGDGTRLSIL.

The rearrangement joins TRBV9 to TRBJ2-7; 7 bases align to TRBD1. Germline V lookup: CDR1 SGDLS, CDR2 YYNGEE. V dropped 3 bases and J dropped 6; count of bases not matched to a gene: 6. The CDR3 covers 13 residues. CDR3 residues: CASSADRVGEQYF. The CDR3 DNA sequence: TGTGCCAGCAGCGCTGACAGGGTGGGCGAGCAGTACTTC.

The chain joins TRBV2 to TRBJ2-5; 7 nucleotides match TRBD2. Per germline, CDR1 SNHLY and CDR2 FYNNEI. Unmatched junction bases numbered 17, after V lost 4 bases and J lost 3 bases. CDR3 size: 18 residues. The CDR3 sequence: CASSALQPPLADEETQYF. The CDR3 bases are TGTGCCAGCAGTGCGCTGCAACCCCCGCTAGCGGATGAAGAGACCCAGTACTTC.

This clonotype occurred many times. This chain uses TRBV20-1 with TRBJ2-3, with 11 bases matching TRBD2. V was pared by 6 bases and J by 2 bases, with 7 bases of the junction left unmatched. The CDR3 length is 15 residues. Germline V CDR1 and CDR2: DFQATT, SNEGSKA (reference sequence). As DNA, the CDR3 is TGCAGTGCCACGTTTAGCGGGGGGGTCACAGATACGCAGTATTTT. It codes for CSATFSGGVTDTQYF.

This clonotype was counted at least ten times. V and J are TRBV6-2 or TRBV6-3 and TRBJ2-3; 7 bases fit TRBD2. Trimming took 4 bases from V and 4 from J; bases not matched to a gene: 11. The CDR3 has 16 residues. Germline-derived CDR1 and CDR2 are MNHEY and SVGEGT. The CDR3 loop reads CASSSGAGRASDTQYF. The CDR3 coding sequence is TGTGCCAGCAGTTCGGGTGCGGGGAGGGCTTCAGATACGCAGTATTTT.

This clonotype has ten or more counts. The chain joins TRBV30 to TRBJ2-7, with TRBD2 identical over 8 bases. This CDR3 region has 17 residues. Germline V CDR1 and CDR2: GTSNPN, SVGIG (reference sequence). With V trimmed by 0 bases and J by 4 bases, 14 bases remained unmatched. The CDR3 DNA is TGTGCCTGGAGTGTACGCGCGGGGGGTTTTTCGGCGTACGAGCAGTACTTC. This encodes CAWSVRAGGFSAYEQYF. Full variable domain (outside the CDR3, taken from reference TRBV30 and TRBJ2-7): SQTIHQWPATLVQPVGSPLSLECTVEGTSNPNLYWYRQAAGRGLQLLFYSVGIGQISSEVPQNLSASRPQDRQFILSSKKLLLSDSGFYLCAWSVRAGGFSAYEQYFGPGTRLTVT.

V is TRBV7-3 and J is TRBJ2-5; D perhaps matches TRBD1 (6 bases). This CDR3 has 14 amino acids. V dropped 5 bases and J dropped 5 bases, with 15 bases sitting between them. Germline V gene sequence: CDR1 SGHTA, CDR2 FQGTGA. In DNA form, the CDR3 reads TGTGCCAGCAGCCCCACAACAGGGTCGGAGACCCAGTACTTC. Translation: CASSPTTGSETQYF.

This clonotype occurred a few times. The chain uses TRBV24-1 and TRBJ1-3; D is unclear. Germline V CDR1 and CDR2: KGHDR, SFDVKD. This CDR3 is 13 amino acids long. Trimming took off 5 bases at V and 0 bases at J, with 4 bases between the two ends. The CDR3: CATSAHSGNTIYF. The CDR3 nucleotides read TGTGCCACCAGTGCTCACTCTGGAAACACCATATATTTT.

The genes are TRBV19 and TRBJ1-5; no clear D. The CDR3 contains 13 residues. CDR1 LNHDA and CDR2 SQIVND come from the germline V gene (reference sequence). V gave up 2 bases and J gave up 2 bases, with 4 bases separating them. The CDR3 sequence: CASSISRNQPQHF. DNA of the CDR3: TGTGCCAGTAGTATAAGTCGCAATCAGCCCCAGCATTTT.

The chain employs TRBV10-3 and TRBJ2-3; 8 bases line up with TRBD2. The CDR3 is 18 amino acids. J lost 0 bases, V lost 7 bases, and 15 bases had no gene match. Germline CDR1 reads ENHRY; CDR2 reads SYGVKD. CDR3 residues: CAITRGEAGGLSTDTQYF. DNA for the CDR3: TGTGCCATCACCCGAGGCGAGGCGGGGGGCCTTAGCACAGATACGCAGTATTTT.

This clonotype was counted many times. The gene calls are TRBV12-3 or TRBV12-4 and TRBJ1-2, with 7 bases lining up with TRBD1. The CDR3 runs to 12 residues. Trimming cost V 8 bases and J 5 bases; bases outside gene matches: 5. CDR3 DNA: TGTGCCAGCTTGACAGGGTTATATGGCTACACCTTC. Amino acids: CASLTGLYGYTF.

The chain is built from TRBV20-1 and TRBJ2-5; TRBD2 matches 10 bases. The CDR3 has 13 amino acids. Germline CDR1 and CDR2: DFQATT and SNEGSKA (reference sequence). V shed 3 bases and J 7 bases; nucleotides not matched to a gene: 5. CDR3 in amino acids: CSARSGGAGTQYF. The CDR3 DNA follows: TGCAGTGCTAGGAGCGGGGGGGCCGGGACCCAGTACTTC.

This clonotype showed up just once. This chain links TRBV7-7 with TRBJ1-1; D might be TRBD1 (5 bases). Germline V gene lookup returns CDR1 SSHAT and CDR2 FNYEAQ (reference sequence). V was pared by 3 bases and J by 4 bases, with 12 bases between. This CDR3 has 14 amino acids. The CDR3 loop is CASSFGGFGTEAFF. The CDR3 DNA sequence: TGTGCCAGCAGCTTCGGGGGTTTCGGCACTGAAGCTTTCTTT.

At least ten counts were recorded for this clonotype. The chain couples TRBV3-1 to TRBJ2-2; 12 nucleotides match TRBD1. Germline assignment: CDR1 LGHDT and CDR2 YNNKEL (reference sequence). The CDR3 extends over 15 amino acids. The junction had 0 bases not matched to a gene; V was cut back by 3 bases and J by 4 bases. CDR3 nucleotide sequence: TGTGCCAGCAGCCAGGGACAGGGGGCCACCGGGGAGCTGTTTTTT. Its protein product is CASSQGQGATGELFF.

This chain links TRBV7-9 with TRBJ2-7; TRBD2 agrees at 11 bases. This CDR3 is 14 amino acids long. Germline-derived CDR1 and CDR2 are SEHNR and FQNEAQ (reference sequence). The V and J ends lost 5 bases and 7 bases, in that order; junction bases with no gene match: 7. In DNA form, the CDR3 reads TGTGCCAGCAGCCAGACTAGCGGGGCGAGGGAGCAGTACTTC. This sequence encodes CASSQTSGAREQYF.

This clonotype was observed many times. The chain carries TRBV6-5 and TRBJ1-6, with D unclear. V dropped 4 bases and J dropped 7 bases, with 17 bases sitting between them. The CDR3 consists of 16 residues. In germline, CDR1 is MNHEY, CDR2 SVGAGI. CDR3 residues: CASSSNPEFRNSPLHF. The CDR3, as DNA: TGTGCCAGCAGTTCAAATCCAGAGTTCCGGAATTCACCCCTCCACTTT.